The next 24 T cell receptor beta chains were all read from a single sample in a study of shared clonotypes between healthy human individuals (dated by TCRdb to about 2020). The receptor library was made with the immunoSEQ multiplex PCR assay. Sourced from immuneACCESS, this table was stored by TCRdb with only in-frame sequences that have V and J called. A share of the clones is absent; for the studies checked, an unresolved V gene accounts for under half, and the remainder has no known explanation. This sample is represented by around 640,000 clones; roughly 96% of them were singletons. The ten top clones hold roughly 0.12% of the sample. CD8 naive samples were CD45RO-negative cells positively selected for CCR7, giving a CD45RA+CCR7+ population that excluded TemRA cells. Sequences were obtained from naive CD8+ T cells sorted from blood. The cell subset or site label here, explained by the study, means: CD45RA+CCR7+. The receptors derive from a woman aged 25 to 39 in good health.

This chain connects TRBV2 to TRBJ2-1; TRBD2 agrees at 8 bases. V shed 9 bases, J shed 0 bases, and the junction held 4 bases outside the gene matches. Germline V gives CDR1 SNHLY, CDR2 FYNNEI. This CDR3 comprises 14 residues. DNA for the CDR3: TGTGCCAGAGCCGGGACTAGCTCCTACAATGAGCAGTTCTTC. This encodes CARAGTSSYNEQFF.

Details on this clone: Within the sample, other DNA sequences also encode this same CDR3. V and J are TRBV27 and TRBJ2-7; D unresolved. Per the germline V gene, CDR1 is MNHEY and CDR2 is SMNVEV (reference sequence). With 0 bases removed from V and 1 base from J, the gap between germline ends came to 4 bases. CDR3 length: 13 residues. The CDR3 bases are TGTGCCAGCAGTTTATCGTATTCCTACGAGCAGTACTTC. Translation: CASSLSYSYEQYF.

The rearrangement links TRBV5-1 to TRBJ2-7; D gene ambiguous. The ends were cut back, 2 bases at V and 2 bases at J, with 14 bases in the middle. Germline V gives CDR1 SGHRS, CDR2 YFSETQ. The CDR3 spans 15 residues. CDR3 DNA sequence: TGCGCCAGCAGCTTAAGTAGAGCGATTACCTACGAGCAGTACTTC. Protein product: CASSLSRAITYEQYF.

The chain has TRBV6-6 and TRBJ2-1, with 8 bases that match TRBD1. The V and J ends lost 6 bases and 5 bases, in that order; junction bases with no gene match: 12. Germline V lookup: CDR1 MNHNY, CDR2 SVGAGI (reference sequence). This CDR3 spans 16 amino acids. The CDR3 sequence: CASRTDRGKRDNEQFF. The CDR3 nucleotides read TGTGCCAGCAGAACCGACAGGGGTAAAAGGGACAATGAGCAGTTCTTC.

The chain is built from TRBV30 and TRBJ1-4; 8 nucleotides agree with TRBD1. Germline values: CDR1 GTSNPN, CDR2 SVGIG (reference sequence). The CDR3 runs 15 residues. With V trimmed by 1 base and J by 5 bases, 6 bases remained unmatched. CDR3 sequence reads: CAWSATGVINEKLFF. The CDR3 bases are TGTGCCTGGAGTGCGACAGGGGTTATAAATGAAAAACTGTTTTTT. Variable domain in full (rest from reference TRBV30 and TRBJ1-4): SQTIHQWPATLVQPVGSPLSLECTVEGTSNPNLYWYRQAAGRGLQLLFYSVGIGQISSEVPQNLSASRPQDRQFILSSKKLLLSDSGFYLCAWSATGVINEKLFFGSGTQLSVL.

This clone was seen just once. In DNA form, the CDR3 reads TGTGCCAGTAGTTATGCGGTACGGAATGAGCAGTTCTTC. Its protein product is CASSYAVRNEQFF. V and J are TRBV19 and TRBJ2-1; D is ambiguous. CDR3 size: 13 residues. Germline values: CDR1 LNHDA, CDR2 SQIVND (reference sequence). Trimming shortened V by 5 bases and J by 7 bases, and 12 bases separated the two germline ends.

The chain has TRBV11-3 and TRBJ2-2, with TRBD1 matching over 9 bases. J was trimmed by 5 bases and V by 4 bases; bases with no gene match: 2. Germline V lookup: CDR1 SGHNT, CDR2 YENEEA. The CDR3 loop spans 14 amino acids. The DNA for the CDR3 is TGTGCCAGCAGCTGGGGGACAGGGACCGGGGAGCTGTTTTTT. This sequence encodes CASSWGTGTGELFF.

In regard to this clone: Distinct nucleotide sequences in the sample also encode this CDR3. The chain combines TRBV27 with TRBJ1-1; weak D call: TRBD1 (6 bases). The CDR3 is 14 residues long. CDR1 and CDR2 from the germline V gene are MNHEY and SMNVEV (reference sequence). V was cut by 7 bases and J by 1 base, with 13 bases left in between. For the CDR3, the DNA is TGTGCCAGCACTCCGACAGGAGCGAACACTGAAGCTTTCTTT. Translating it yields CASTPTGANTEAFF.

This chain joins TRBV27 and TRBJ2-5, with 10 bases identical to TRBD2. The last part of the DNA fits TRBJ2-7 better; the J call may be wrong. Looked up from germline, CDR1 is MNHEY and CDR2 is SMNVEV (reference sequence). The CDR3 length is 14 residues. The DNA for the CDR3 is TGTGCCAGCAGTTTGGCTAGCGGGAGTTACGAGCAGTACTTC. This sequence encodes CASSLASGSYEQYF.

This chain uses TRBV28 with TRBJ1-2; 7 nucleotides line up with TRBD1. Germline V gives CDR1 MDHEN, CDR2 SYDVKM. The CDR3 consists of 15 residues. V was clipped by 5 bases and J by 5 bases; unmatched bases: 11. CDR3: CASSTDREPPYGYTF. In DNA, the CDR3 is TGTGCCAGCAGTACCGACAGGGAACCTCCTTATGGCTACACCTTC.

The sample holds one count of this clone. The V call is TRBV28, the J call TRBJ1-5; perhaps TRBD1 as D (6 bases). Trimming took off 10 bases at V and 2 bases at J, with 15 bases between the two ends. Germline CDR1 and CDR2: MDHEN and SYDVKM. The CDR3 extends over 14 amino acids. The DNA of the CDR3 is TGTGCCACCCTTTCGGGACACCGCAATCAGCCCCAGCATTTT. Translation: CATLSGHRNQPQHF.

This clone has just one count. Additional DNA sequences in this sample encode the identical CDR3. This chain uses TRBV6-5 with TRBJ1-5; a weak D match, TRBD1 (5 bases). The CDR3 length is 15 residues. V was clipped by 4 bases and J by 3 bases, with 13 bases between them. Germline V gives CDR1 MNHEY, CDR2 SVGAGI. This CDR3 reads CASSSRTGVNQPQHF. The CDR3 bases are TGTGCCAGCAGTTCCCGAACGGGGGTCAATCAGCCCCAGCATTTT.

V gene TRBV2 combines with J gene TRBJ2-7, with D perhaps matching TRBD1 or TRBD2 (5 bases each). The V and J ends lost 4 bases and 4 bases respectively, with 14 bases between them. CDR3 length equals 14 residues. Germline V gene lookup returns CDR1 SNHLY and CDR2 FYNNEI. In DNA, the CDR3 is TGTGCCAGCAGTGGGATGGGGGAAGTTTACGAGCAGTACTTC. Translation: CASSGMGEVYEQYF.

V and J are TRBV4-1 and TRBJ1-1; D possibly corresponds to TRBD1 (5 bases). V was trimmed by 5 bases and J by 3 bases, leaving 25 bases between them. In germline, CDR1 is MGHRA, CDR2 YSYEKL. This CDR3 is built from 18 residues. The CDR3 DNA follows: TGCGCCAGCAGCGACCTCACCGGGACCCGAAGAGGGTACACTGAAGCTTTCTTT. Translated, it gives CASSDLTGTRRGYTEAFF.

V and J are TRBV2 and TRBJ2-1, with TRBD2 matching 9 bases. The ends lost 6 bases at V and 0 bases at J; junction bases unmatched: 3. This CDR3 spans 15 amino acids. The V gene's germline CDR1 is SNHLY and CDR2 FYNNEI. The CDR3 spells CASRRLAASYNEQFF. The CDR3 DNA is TGTGCCAGCAGGAGACTAGCGGCCTCCTACAATGAGCAGTTCTTC.

The rearrangement uses TRBV7-8 and TRBJ2-3; the D is unclear. V was cut by 3 bases and J by 2 bases, with 9 bases left in between. CDR1 and CDR2 from the germline V gene are SGHVS and FQNEAQ. The length of the CDR3 is 14 residues. The CDR3 DNA sequence: TGTGCCAGCAGCTTCGGCGTAGACACAGATACGCAGTATTTT. This encodes CASSFGVDTDTQYF.

This sequence joins TRBV28 and TRBJ1-1; D gene unclear. Germline CDR1 is MDHEN and CDR2 is SYDVKM. Trimming cost V 2 bases and J 4 bases, with 11 bases left between them. CDR3 size: 14 residues. CDR3 DNA sequence: TGTGCCAGCAGTTTACGGATTATGGGCACTGAAGCTTTCTTT. Translated, it gives CASSLRIMGTEAFF.

The chain employs TRBV19 and TRBJ2-5; D is unresolved. The CDR3 has 14 residues. Deletions cut 4 bases from V and 1 base from J, with 10 bases between. Germline V gene lookup returns CDR1 LNHDA and CDR2 SQIVND (reference sequence). CDR3 amino acids: CASSTVDGQETQYF. CDR3 DNA sequence: TGTGCCAGTAGTACAGTCGACGGCCAAGAGACCCAGTACTTC.

V gene TRBV18 combines with J gene TRBJ2-1; 7 positions match TRBD2. The V gene's germline CDR1 is KGHSH and CDR2 LQKENI. Germline trimming cut 3 bases from V and 5 bases from J; bases unmatched to any gene: 19. The CDR3 is made up of 19 amino acids. CDR3 coding DNA: TGTGCCAGCTCACCGGTAGCCGGGACTATAAGATGGGTCGACAATGAGCAGTTCTTC. Protein: CASSPVAGTIRWVDNEQFF.

J is TRBJ2-1 and V is TRBV5-6; 7 nucleotides agree with TRBD2. With 3 bases clipped from V and 6 bases from J, the junction kept 12 bases outside the gene matches. The CDR3 extends over 16 amino acids. Looked up from germline, CDR1 is SGHDT and CDR2 is YYEEEE. The CDR3 coding sequence is TGTGCCAGCAGCTGGGGGTGGGAGGGCCCCCCCAATGAGCAGTTCTTC. Its translation: CASSWGWEGPPNEQFF.

This chain uses TRBV30 with TRBJ1-1; maybe TRBD1 (5 bases). Germline V gene data show CDR1 as GTSNPN and CDR2 as SVGIG (reference sequence). The CDR3 totals 13 residues. Trimming shortened V by 4 bases and J by 5 bases, and 14 bases separated the two germline ends. The CDR3: CAWTPGGGTEAFF. The CDR3 nucleotides are TGTGCCTGGACCCCGGGTGGGGGTACTGAAGCTTTCTTT.

This sequence joins TRBV4-2 and TRBJ2-1, with D possibly matching TRBD2 (5 bases). V was trimmed by 0 bases and J by 5 bases, leaving 8 bases between them. This CDR3 contains 14 residues. From germline, CDR1 is LGHNA and CDR2 YNFKEQ. CDR3 DNA: TGTGCCAGCAGCCAAGAAGTAGCGCACAATGAGCAGTTCTTC. Translating gives CASSQEVAHNEQFF.

The J gene is TRBJ2-3, the V gene TRBV11-2; TRBD2 aligns across 8 bases. J was trimmed by 2 bases and V by 0 bases; bases with no gene match: 13. Per germline, CDR1 SGHAT and CDR2 FQNNGV. The CDR3 consists of 19 residues. The CDR3 region is CASSLDPPGGDIPTDTQYF. CDR3 sequence (DNA): TGTGCCAGCAGCTTAGATCCCCCCGGGGGGGACATACCCACAGATACGCAGTATTTT.

A single count supports this clone. J is TRBJ2-3 and V is TRBV10-3; TRBD2 agrees at 11 bases. CDR3 length equals 17 residues. Trimming removed 2 bases from V and 0 bases from J; junction bases left unmatched: 4. CDR1 is ENHRY, CDR2 SYGVKD, per germline. CDR3 bases: TGTGCCATCAGTGAGACACGGACTAGCGGGAGCACAGATACGCAGTATTTT. It codes for CAISETRTSGSTDTQYF.